Given below is one T cell receptor (beta chain) in context. As yet, its antigen is unknown. Repertoires were generated with immunoSEQ multiplex PCR, while TCRdb's copy carries only in-frame clones and drops some. The sample holds about 38,000 clones, approximately 93% seen once. The sample is drawn from a study of graft-versus-host responses after intestinal transplantation. Germline CDR1 is LNHNV and CDR2 is YYDKDF (reference sequence). The CDR3 runs 17 residues. V lost 0 bases, J lost 6 bases, and 7 bases stayed unmatched. The study's findings and limits: Within allografts, high graft-versus-host to host-versus-graft clonal ratios were seen among patients with graft-donor T cell macrochimerism.

The chain is built from TRBV15 and TRBJ2-3; 12 bases align to TRBD2. The TCR comes from a human donor who was the organ donor for an intestinal transplant. The sequenced sample was unstimulated CD4+ T cells sorted from spleen or lymph node cells, obtained before transplant. The CDR3: CATSRDSPSGGGDTQYF. CDR3 bases: TGTGCCACCAGCAGAGATTCGCCTAGCGGGGGGGGTGATACGCAGTATTTT.